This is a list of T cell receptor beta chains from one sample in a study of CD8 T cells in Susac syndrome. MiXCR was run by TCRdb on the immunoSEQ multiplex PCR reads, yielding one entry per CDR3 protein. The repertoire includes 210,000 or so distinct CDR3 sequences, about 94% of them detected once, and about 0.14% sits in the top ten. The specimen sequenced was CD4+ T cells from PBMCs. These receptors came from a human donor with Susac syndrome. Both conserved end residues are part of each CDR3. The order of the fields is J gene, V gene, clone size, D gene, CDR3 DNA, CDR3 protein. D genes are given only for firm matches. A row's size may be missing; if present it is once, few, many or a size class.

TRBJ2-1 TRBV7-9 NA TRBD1 TGTGCCAGCAGCTTAGCGCTACAGGGGGCCTACAATGAGCAGTTCTTC CASSLALQGAYNEQFF
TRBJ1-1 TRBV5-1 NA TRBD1 TGCGCCAGCAGCGTAAGCGGACAGGGGGAAGCTGAAGCTTTCTTT CASSVSGQGEAEAFF
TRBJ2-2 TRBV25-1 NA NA TGTGCCAGCAGTGAATGGGGTGCTGACCGGGAGCTGTTTTTT CASSEWGADRELFF
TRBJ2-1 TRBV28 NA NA TGTGCCAGCACTTCACAGGGTTGGGAGCAGTTCTTC CASTSQGWEQFF
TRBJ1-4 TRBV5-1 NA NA TGCGCCAGCAGCACCGGCGACTACGGGGGCGTTGGGGAAAAACTGTTTTTT CASSTGDYGGVGEKLFF
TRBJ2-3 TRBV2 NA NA TGTGCCAGCTCATTGCGAGAGGGGTGGGATACGCAGTATTTT CASSLREGWDTQYF
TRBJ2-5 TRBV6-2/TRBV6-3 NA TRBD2 TGTGCCAGCGGACTAGGAGAGACCCAGTACTTC CASGLGETQYF
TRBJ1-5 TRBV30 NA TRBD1 TGTGCCTGGAAAGACAGGGCACGCCAGCCCCAGCATTTT CAWKDRARQPQHF
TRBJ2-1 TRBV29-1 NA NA TGCAGCGTTGAAGATTGGGGGGGGGCGCAGTTCTTC CSVEDWGGAQFF
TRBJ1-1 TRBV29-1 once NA TGCAGCGTTGGGGCCATGAACACTGAAGCTTTCTTT CSVGAMNTEAFF
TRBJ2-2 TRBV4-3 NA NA TGCGCCAGCAGCCCCCGGGTAGCGAACACCGGGGAGCTGTTTTTT CASSPRVANTGELFF
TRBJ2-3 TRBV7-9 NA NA TGTGCCAGCAGCCGGAGGTACACAGATACGCAGTATTTT CASSRRYTDTQYF
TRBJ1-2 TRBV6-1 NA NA TGTGCCAGCAGCCGCGGACACATCTATGGCTACACCTTC CASSRGHIYGYTF
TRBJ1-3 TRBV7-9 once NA TGTGCCAGCAGCGCCGACATGGGCCGAAACACCATATATTTT CASSADMGRNTIYF
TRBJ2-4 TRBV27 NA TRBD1 TGTGCCAGCACAGGGGGACCCAAAAACATTCAGTACTTC CASTGGPKNIQYF
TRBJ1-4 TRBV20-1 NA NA TGCAGTGCACAGGAACGGAATGAAAAACTGTTTTTT CSAQERNEKLFF
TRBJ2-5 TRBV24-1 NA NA TGTGCCACCAGTGAAGTGGCACTTCAAGAGACCCAGTACTTC CATSEVALQETQYF
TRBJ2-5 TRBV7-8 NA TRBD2 TGTGCCAGCTTGGGAGGACTAGCGCACCAAGAGACCCAGTACTTC CASLGGLAHQETQYF
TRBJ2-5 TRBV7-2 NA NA TGTGCCAGCAGCTTAGGGGAAGAGACCCAGTACTTC CASSLGEETQYF
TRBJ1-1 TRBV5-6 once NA TGTGCCAGCAGCTCCGGTCCGAGGGGCGCTGAAGCTTTCTTT CASSSGPRGAEAFF
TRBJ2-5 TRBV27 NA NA TGTGCCAGCAGTCCGATCCTCGCTCGGCGAGAGACCCAGTACTTC CASSPILARRETQYF
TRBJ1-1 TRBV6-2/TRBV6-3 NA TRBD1 TGTGCCAGCAGTTCCGGGACAGCCTTGAACACTGAAGCTTTCTTT CASSSGTALNTEAFF
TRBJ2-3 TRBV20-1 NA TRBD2 TGCAGTGCTAGACGACTAGCGGTCGCAGATACGCAGTATTTT CSARRLAVADTQYF
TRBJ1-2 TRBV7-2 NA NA TGTGCCAGCAGCCCTAGGGGGGGTGACTATGGCTACACCTTC CASSPRGGDYGYTF
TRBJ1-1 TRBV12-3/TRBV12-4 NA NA TGTGCCAGCACGTTGCAGAACCCGAACACTGAAGCTTTCTTT CASTLQNPNTEAFF
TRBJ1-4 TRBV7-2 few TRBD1 TGTGCCAGCAGCTTAGGACAGGGGAATGAAAAACTGTTTTTT CASSLGQGNEKLFF
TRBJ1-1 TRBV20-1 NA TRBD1 TGCAGTGCTCAGTACAGGGGGAATGTCCTTAAGGTCATGAACACTGAAGCTTTCTTT CSAQYRGNVLKVMNTEAFF
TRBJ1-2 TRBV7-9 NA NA TGTGCCAGCAGCTTAGAGGCGGGGGGTGGCTACACCTTC CASSLEAGGGYTF
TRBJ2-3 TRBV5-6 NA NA TGTGCCAGCAGCTTGACCCGGGCCGGCGAGGTTCATTGGGGCACAGATACGCAGTATTTT CASSLTRAGEVHWGTDTQYF
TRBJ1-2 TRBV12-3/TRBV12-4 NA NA TGTGCCAGCAGTTTCGGTGAGAGAGGCTACACCTTC CASSFGERGYTF
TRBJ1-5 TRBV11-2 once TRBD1 TGTGCCAGCAGCTCCCGACAGGGGAGCAATCAGCCCCAGCATTTT CASSSRQGSNQPQHF
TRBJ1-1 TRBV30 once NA TGTGCCTGTTGGGGGGCCACTGAAGCTTTCTTT CACWGATEAFF
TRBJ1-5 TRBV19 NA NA TGTGCCAGTAGTGGAAGGGCTATAGGGCATCAGCCCCAGCATTTT CASSGRAIGHQPQHF
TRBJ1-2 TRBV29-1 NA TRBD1 TGCAGCGTTGGCACAGGGGATGGCTATGGCTACACCTTC CSVGTGDGYGYTF
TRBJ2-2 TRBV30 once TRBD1 TGTGCCTGGAGGGCCGGGACAGGGTATATCGGGGAGCTGTTTTTT CAWRAGTGYIGELFF
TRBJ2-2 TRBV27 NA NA TGTGCCAGCAGTCCATTGATCGCCGGGGAGCTGTTTTTT CASSPLIAGELFF
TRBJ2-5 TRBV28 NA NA TGTGCCAGCAATACGGGGGCCACAGGAGAGACCCAGTACTTC CASNTGATGETQYF
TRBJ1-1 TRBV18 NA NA TGTGCCAGCTCACCATTTGGCACAATCAACACTGAAGCTTTCTTT CASSPFGTINTEAFF
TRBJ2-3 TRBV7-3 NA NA TGTGCCAGCAGCCAGGCAGCAGGGAGATACACAGATACGCAGTATTTT CASSQAAGRYTDTQYF
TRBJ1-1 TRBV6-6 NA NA TGTGCCAGCAGTGGTGACTCAAGGGGGAGAGCTTTCTTT CASSGDSRGRAFF
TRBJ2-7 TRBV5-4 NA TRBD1 TGTGCCAGCAGCGTCGGGACAGGGGCCCTCTACGAGCAGTACTTC CASSVGTGALYEQYF
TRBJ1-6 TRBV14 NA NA TGTGCCAGCAGCCAATTAAGGGTATCAAATTCACCCCTCCACTTT CASSQLRVSNSPLHF
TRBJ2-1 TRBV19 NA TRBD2 TGTGCCAGTAGTATAGCATTAGCGGGGCCTGAGCAGTTCTTC CASSIALAGPEQFF
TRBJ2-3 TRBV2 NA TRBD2 TGTGCCAGCAGGAGTAGGACTAGCGAGGCAGATACGCAGTATTTT CASRSRTSEADTQYF
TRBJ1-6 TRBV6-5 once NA TGTGCCAGCAGTTACGATCAGACAGACAGTAGTATGTCACCCCTCCACTTT CASSYDQTDSSMSPLHF
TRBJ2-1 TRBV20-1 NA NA TGCAGTGCTACAGGTGCCCCGGAAGGCAATGAGCAGTTCTTC CSATGAPEGNEQFF